This T cell receptor (beta chain) originates from a study of tumor-infiltrating lymphocytes in primary liver carcinoma. Overall study findings and caveats: The difference in top-250-clone fraction between tumors and blood was significant, favoring tumors (p = 0.039).

The CDR3 consists of 17 residues. Germline V gene sequence: CDR1 SGHAT, CDR2 FQDESV (reference sequence). RNA and DNA were co-extracted from about 19-30 mg of unsorted bulk tissue. This clonotype was seen just once. Its antigen is still unknown. Germline is not matched at one junction end, which may reflect a read error. With a constant-region primer, TCR beta cDNA was made from about 0.5 ug of total RNA. Libraries covering TCR beta were generated through three nested multiplex PCR rounds (using a slightly modified ARM-PCR). Researchers ran the first two PCR rounds for 9 to 10 cycles each with TRBV1-TRBV30 forward primers and a C-beta reverse primer. TCRdb recomputed calls from the multiplex PCR reads with MiXCR, one row per CDR3 protein. The sample holds 85,000 to 100,000 distinct CDR3 sequences, 68% seen once.

Sequenced input: tumor-adjacent normal liver tissue. This clonotype was sampled from a man between 40 and 49 years old with primary liver carcinoma and hepatitis B virus infection. The V call is TRBV11-1, the J call TRBJ2-3, with 11 bases identical to TRBD1. The CDR3 region has the DNA TGTGGCAGCAAGGTTCTACGGAGGACAGGGGGCTCGGATACGCAGTATTTT. Residues: CGSKVLRRTGGSDTQYF.